A selection of T cell receptor beta chains follows, all from one sample in a study of T cell responses to AZD1222 COVID-19 vaccine. Assay: immunoSEQ multiplex PCR; the TCRdb copy retains only in-frame clones and omits some. The repertoire holds some 97,000 clones, with about 85% as singletons. Sequenced here: peripheral blood, sampled on day 0 of AZD1222 vaccination. Receptors were obtained from an adult in good health. Both conserved end residues are part of each CDR3. The D gene is left open where the match is weak. Where a row states a size, it is once, few, many or the class of an expanded clone; other rows omit it.

j_call d_call clone_size v_call cdr3_length cdr3_aa cdr3_nt
TRBJ1-6 - - TRBV10-3 13 CAIKTGYNSPLHF TGTGCCATCAAGACAGGCTATAATTCACCCCTCCACTTT
TRBJ2-6 - - TRBV27 18 CASSSPSRFPSGANVLTF TGTGCCAGCAGTTCCCCCTCGAGGTTCCCCTCTGGGGCCAACGTCCTGACTTTC
TRBJ2-3 - - TRBV6-4 15 CASSDSAGSTDTQYF TGTGCCAGCAGTGACTCGGCGGGGAGCACAGATACGCAGTATTTT
TRBJ2-5 TRBD2 - TRBV7-8 14 CASSSSGTQGTQYF TGTGCCAGCAGCAGCAGCGGGACCCAGGGAACCCAGTACTTC
TRBJ1-5 TRBD1 - TRBV19 13 CASEGQKNQPQHF TGTGCCAGTGAGGGACAGAAAAATCAGCCCCAGCATTTT
TRBJ2-5 TRBD2 - TRBV11-3 16 CASSSTWGGDEETQYF TGTGCCAGCAGCTCCACCTGGGGGGGGGATGAGGAGACCCAGTACTTC
TRBJ1-3 - - TRBV6-5 15 CASSTQGKLGDTIYF TGTGCCAGCAGTACCCAGGGCAAGCTCGGGGACACCATATATTTT
TRBJ2-7 - - TRBV7-9 14 CASSLGTYPYEQYF TGTGCCAGCAGCTTAGGGACATACCCCTACGAGCAGTACTTC
TRBJ1-4 - - TRBV3-1/TRBV3-2 12 CASSQDDKKLFF TGTGCCAGCAGCCAAGATGACAAAAAACTGTTTTTT
TRBJ2-7 - - TRBV25-1 11 CASSEGYEQYF TGTGCCAGCAGTGAAGGATACGAGCAGTACTTC
TRBJ2-3 - - TRBV4-3 15 CASSQLPSRADTQYF TGCGCCAGCAGCCAACTACCCTCAAGGGCAGATACGCAGTATTTT
TRBJ2-1 TRBD2 - TRBV7-8 16 CASSSQRGSSYNEQFF TGTGCCAGCAGCTCCCAGCGGGGGAGCTCCTACAATGAGCAGTTCTTC
TRBJ1-1 - once TRBV5-8 17 CASSFILQTDLNTEAFF TGTGCCAGCAGCTTCATTTTACAGACCGACCTGAACACTGAAGCTTTCTTT
TRBJ2-1 TRBD2 - TRBV2 15 CASSTRGSSYNEQFF TGTGCCAGCAGTACGCGGGGGAGCTCCTACAATGAGCAGTTCTTC
TRBJ1-4 - - TRBV19 15 CATRERNVGGEKLFF TGTGCCACCAGAGAAAGGAACGTTGGGGGCGAAAAACTGTTTTTT
TRBJ1-1 TRBD1 - TRBV5-4 17 CASSVPQGQSSNTEAFF TGTGCCAGCAGCGTACCACAGGGGCAATCTTCGAACACTGAAGCTTTCTTT
TRBJ1-3 - - TRBV19 18 CASSFQGPSRYSGNTIYF TGTGCCAGTAGTTTTCAAGGACCGTCAAGATACTCTGGAAACACCATATATTTT
TRBJ1-1 - - TRBV5-1 15 CASSLAQGGNTEAFF TGCGCCAGCAGCTTGGCCCAGGGTGGAAACACTGAAGCTTTCTTT
TRBJ2-7 TRBD2 once TRBV28 15 CASSVAGGPEYEQYF TGTGCCAGCAGCGTAGCGGGAGGGCCGGAGTACGAGCAGTACTTC
TRBJ2-1 TRBD1 - TRBV27 19 CASSSPLTGGSGSRYEQFF TGTGCCAGCAGTTCACCGCTGACAGGGGGCTCGGGAAGTCGGTATGAGCAGTTCTTC
TRBJ1-2 - - TRBV6-5 14 CASTSRAGDYGYTF TGTGCCAGCACCTCGCGCGCGGGTGACTATGGCTACACCTTC
TRBJ2-2 TRBD2 - TRBV4-1 15 CASRGEASGHRELFF TGCGCCAGCAGGGGCGAGGCTAGCGGGCACCGGGAGCTGTTTTTT
TRBJ1-3 TRBD1 few TRBV18 15 CASSRGTDSGNTIYF TGTGCCAGCTCACGAGGGACAGACTCTGGAAACACCATATATTTT
TRBJ2-5 - - TRBV2 15 CASMSRAVGGGTQYF TGTGCCAGCATGTCCCGGGCCGTTGGGGGAGGGACCCAGTACTTC
TRBJ2-7 TRBD2 - TRBV13 21 CASQQLTRTSGRNWVASEQYF TGTGCCAGCCAGCAGCTTACACGGACTAGCGGGAGGAATTGGGTTGCGTCCGAGCAGTACTTC
TRBJ2-4 - once TRBV2 12 CASSEAGGFEYF TGTGCCAGCAGTGAAGCTGGGGGCTTTGAATACTTC
TRBJ2-1 TRBD2 - TRBV28 15 CASSKISGTTPQQFF TGTGCCAGCAGCAAAATCTCGGGGACTACGCCGCAGCAGTTCTTC
TRBJ1-2 - - TRBV29-1 14 CSVEDEARNYGYTF TGCAGCGTTGAAGATGAGGCCCGCAACTATGGCTACACCTTC